These 15 T cell receptor beta chains share one sample of origin, sequenced in a study of blood T cell repertoires in COVID-19. The assay was immunoSEQ multiplex PCR, and TCRdb's table has in-frame clones only and misses some. The sample shows 200,000 or so clones, 70% to 90% of them seen only once. The sequencing sample was made of peripheral blood. These receptors all stem from a woman between 70 and 85 years old with active or convalescent COVID-19.

This chain connects TRBV11-3 to TRBJ2-1; tentative D call: TRBD2 (5 bases). Deletions cut 5 bases from V and 6 bases from J, with 11 bases between. CDR1 is SGHNT, CDR2 YENEEA, per germline. The CDR3 sequence is 13 residues long. This CDR3 reads CASSLREGNEQFF. In DNA, the CDR3 is TGTGCCAGCAGCCTGCGCGAGGGCAATGAGCAGTTCTTC.

This chain joins TRBV18 and TRBJ2-3; D perhaps matches TRBD2 (5 bases). Deletions cut 3 bases from V and 4 bases from J, with 17 bases between. This CDR3 spans 16 amino acids. From germline, CDR1 is KGHSH and CDR2 LQKENI. The CDR3 sequence is CASSPALRRSPDTQYF. DNA for the CDR3: TGTGCCAGCTCACCGGCCCTGAGGAGGTCGCCAGATACGCAGTATTTT.

The J gene is TRBJ1-2, the V gene TRBV15, with 8 bases that match TRBD1. Trimming at V came to 0 bases and at J to 3 bases, leaving 3 bases not matched to a gene. CDR1 LNHNV and CDR2 YYDKDF come from the germline V gene (reference sequence). CDR3 length equals 15 residues. In nucleotides, the CDR3 is TGTGCCACCAGCAGAGACAGGGGGCTTGACTATGGCTACACCTTC. This codes for CATSRDRGLDYGYTF. Using reference TRBV15 and TRBJ1-2 for the parts outside the CDR3, the full variable domain is DAMVIQNPRYQVTQFGKPVTLSCSQTLNHNVMYWYQQKSSQAPKLLFHYYDKDFNNEADTPDNFQSRRPNTSFCFLDIRSPGLGDTAMYLCATSRDRGLDYGYTFGSGTRLTVV.

To note about this clone: Other DNA sequences within the sample encode an identical CDR3. The chain is built from TRBV3-1 (or the pseudogene TRBV3-2) and TRBJ2-7; 9 bases are a match to TRBD2. Germline trimming cut 4 bases from V and 4 bases from J; bases unmatched to any gene: 2. The CDR3 extends over 13 amino acids. The V gene's germline CDR1 is LGHDT and CDR2 YNNKEL (reference sequence). The CDR3 loop reads CASSLTSGYEQYF. The CDR3 region has the DNA TGTGCCAGCAGCCTGACTAGCGGATACGAGCAGTACTTC.

This chain uses TRBV4-1 with TRBJ2-2; TRBD2 might be the D (6 bases). This CDR3 contains 18 residues. V lost 3 bases and J 2 bases, leaving 19 bases between the germline ends. Germline-derived CDR1 and CDR2 are MGHRA and YSYEKL. The CDR3 sequence is CASSHQTMGTHNTGELFF. In nucleotides, the CDR3 is TGCGCCAGCAGCCACCAGACTATGGGGACTCACAACACCGGGGAGCTGTTTTTT.

The rearrangement uses TRBV7-9 and TRBJ2-1, with D possibly matching TRBD2 (6 bases). The V gene lost 1 base and the J gene lost 1 base, with 11 bases spanning the gap. This CDR3 is 16 amino acids long. The germline V gene encodes CDR1 SEHNR and CDR2 FQNEAQ (reference sequence). The CDR3 protein is CASSLELGGSYNEQFF. In DNA form, the CDR3 reads TGTGCCAGCAGCTTAGAGTTGGGGGGTTCCTACAATGAGCAGTTCTTC.

The V call is TRBV18, the J call TRBJ1-1; D remains ambiguous. The length of the CDR3 is 14 residues. Between the trimmed V and J ends, which lost 3 bases and 0 bases, there was a span of 8 bases. Germline CDR1 KGHSH, CDR2 LQKENI. As DNA, the CDR3 is TGTGCCAGCTCACCGCAGACAATGAACACTGAAGCTTTCTTT. This translates into CASSPQTMNTEAFF. The whole variable domain, remainder taken from reference TRBV18 and TRBJ1-1, is NAGVMQNPRHLVRRRGQEARLRCSPMKGHSHVYWYRQLPEEGLKFMVYLQKENIIDESGMPKERFSAEFPKEGPSILRIQQVVRGDSAAYFCASSPQTMNTEAFFGQGTRLTVV.

In this sample, this clone turned up a few times. The gene calls are TRBV2 and TRBJ1-5; weak D call: TRBD1 (5 bases). Germline V gives CDR1 SNHLY, CDR2 FYNNEI. V shed 5 bases and J shed 2 bases, with 13 bases lying between them. CDR3 length equals 15 residues. The CDR3, as DNA: TGTGCCAGCAGTATGGGGGGAAATGGCAATCAGCCCCAGCATTTT. It is translated as CASSMGGNGNQPQHF. The complete variable domain, with remaining parts taken from reference TRBV2 and TRBJ1-5, reads EPEVTQTPSHQVTQMGQEVILRCVPISNHLYFYWYRQILGQKVEFLVSFYNNEISEKSEIFDDQFSVERPDGSNFTLKIRSTKLEDSAMYFCASSMGGNGNQPQHFGDGTRLSIL.

The genes are TRBV9 and TRBJ2-3; maybe TRBD2 (6 bases). This CDR3 comprises 16 residues. Germline V gene data show CDR1 as SGDLS and CDR2 as YYNGEE. V was shortened by 2 bases and J by 0 bases, with 13 bases between the two germline ends. CDR3 coding DNA: TGTGCCAGCAGCGTTGGGACTGCGGCTAGCACAGATACGCAGTATTTT. As protein: CASSVGTAASTDTQYF.

V usage is TRBV27 and J usage is TRBJ2-7, with 10 positions matching TRBD2. Germline CDR1 is MNHEY and CDR2 is SMNVEV (reference sequence). Trimming cost V 4 bases and J 4 bases; bases outside gene matches: 4. This CDR3 spans 14 amino acids. CDR3 residues: CASSSGLAVYEQYF. The CDR3 coding sequence is TGTGCCAGCAGTTCAGGACTAGCGGTTTACGAGCAGTACTTC.

The rearrangement uses TRBV2 and TRBJ2-1; TRBD1 agrees at 8 bases. The germline V gene encodes CDR1 SNHLY and CDR2 FYNNEI. The CDR3 is made up of 14 amino acids. Losses at the gene ends were 7 bases for V and 10 bases for J; bases not matched to a gene: 12. The CDR3 DNA is TGTGCCAGCACTGCGTACAGGGGGTACGTGGAGCAGTTCTTC. Translating it yields CASTAYRGYVEQFF.

The V gene is TRBV6-1, the J gene TRBJ2-1; 10 bases are shared with TRBD1. CDR3 length: 15 residues. From germline, CDR1 is MNHNS and CDR2 SASEGT. V shed 2 bases, J shed 5 bases, and the junction held 3 bases outside the gene matches. In DNA form, the CDR3 reads TGTGCCAGCAGTGAAAGGGACAGGGGACACAATGAGCAGTTCTTC. The encoded protein is CASSERDRGHNEQFF.

The chain links TRBV5-1 to TRBJ2-7; the D gene is possibly TRBD1 (6 bases). Germline V gene sequence: CDR1 SGHRS, CDR2 YFSETQ. Trimming took off 0 bases at V and 0 bases at J, with 16 bases between the two ends. The CDR3 has 17 amino acids. The CDR3 spells CASSLEWDTTASYEQYF. In DNA, the CDR3 is TGCGCCAGCAGCTTGGAATGGGACACTACAGCCTCCTACGAGCAGTACTTC.

The chain carries TRBV19 and TRBJ2-3; TRBD2 agrees at 13 bases. Germline V gives CDR1 LNHDA, CDR2 SQIVND (reference sequence). This CDR3 is 18 amino acids long. With V trimmed by 6 bases and J by 3 bases, 12 bases remained unmatched. The CDR3 sequence is CASRRTSGRAGETDTQYF. In DNA, the CDR3 is TGTGCCAGTAGGCGAACTAGCGGGAGGGCCGGGGAGACAGATACGCAGTATTTT.

J is TRBJ2-1 and V is TRBV7-9; 12 bases are a match to TRBD2. Germline lookup yields CDR1 SEHNR and CDR2 FQNEAQ (reference sequence). The CDR3 is 16 amino acids. The V segment lost 7 bases and the J segment 8 bases; nucleotides outside the gene matches: 12. In DNA form, the CDR3 reads TGTGCCAGCACAGGACTAGCGGGATTTTCATTCGATGAGCAGTTCTTC. It codes for CASTGLAGFSFDEQFF.